This T cell receptor beta chain appears in the sequencing data of a study of T cell repertoires in MIS-A myocarditis. Assay: immunoSEQ multiplex PCR; the TCRdb copy retains only in-frame clones and omits some. The sample has about 11,000 clones; roughly 83% are singletons. Germline CDR1 and CDR2: LNHNV and YYDKDF (reference sequence). The CDR3 runs to 12 residues. V gave up 2 bases and J gave up 9 bases; unmatched junction bases: 0. This TCR derives from a man between 18 and 29 years old with fulminant myocarditis from multisystem inflammatory syndrome in adults (MIS-A) after COVID-19. The chain couples TRBV15 to TRBJ2-1, with TRBD1 matching over 8 bases. The sample consisted of right ventricle heart tissue obtained at autopsy. The CDR3 DNA reads as TGTGCCACCAGCAGAACAGGGGGTGAGCAGTTCTTC. Its translation: CATSRTGGEQFF. Full variable domain (missing parts from reference TRBV15 and TRBJ2-1): DAMVIQNPRYQVTQFGKPVTLSCSQTLNHNVMYWYQQKSSQAPKLLFHYYDKDFNNEADTPDNFQSRRPNTSFCFLDIRSPGLGDTAMYLCATSRTGGEQFFGPGTRLTVL.